This passage covers 30 T cell receptor beta chains from one sample sequenced in a study of cytomegalovirus exposure and HLA in healthy donors. Vbeta (60) and Jbeta (13) primers were used in the PCR. Assay used: immunoSEQ multiplex PCR; TCRdb lists only in-frame clones, some missing. Among 180,000 or so clones listed, about 80% were seen once. The specimen sequenced was PBMCs. The source of these receptors is a woman aged 60-75 years in good health and CMV-seropositive.

CDR3 nucleotides: TGTGCCAGTAACGAGGACAATCCGGAAAAACTGTTTTTT. Encoded protein: CASNEDNPEKLFF. The chain joins TRBV19 to TRBJ1-4, with D tentatively TRBD1 (5 bases). The V and J ends lost 7 bases and 8 bases respectively, with 14 bases between them. CDR1 and CDR2 (germline): LNHDA, SQIVND (reference sequence). This CDR3 has 13 residues.

The chain carries TRBV4-2 and TRBJ2-2; 14 nucleotides align to TRBD2. CDR3 length equals 18 residues. J lost 4 bases, V lost 2 bases, and 6 bases had no gene match. Germline values: CDR1 LGHNA, CDR2 YNFKEQ. The CDR3 region is CASSQPRLAGGFTGELFF. In DNA, the CDR3 is TGTGCCAGCAGCCAACCCCGACTAGCGGGGGGGTTCACCGGGGAGCTGTTTTTT.

The rearrangement uses TRBV27 and TRBJ1-5; 10 nucleotides agree with TRBD1. The CDR3 totals 17 residues. With V trimmed by 1 base and J by 3 bases, 6 bases remained unmatched. CDR1 is MNHEY, CDR2 SMNVEV, per germline (reference sequence). The CDR3 spells CASSLLGQGLPNQPQHF. CDR3 nucleotides: TGTGCCAGCAGTTTATTGGGACAGGGGCTACCCAATCAGCCCCAGCATTTT.

This chain connects TRBV5-1 to TRBJ2-1; TRBD2 matches 11 bases. This CDR3 spans 17 amino acids. The J segment lost 5 bases and the V segment lost 4 bases, leaving 11 bases of the junction unmatched. The V gene's germline CDR1 is SGHRS and CDR2 YFSETQ. The CDR3 region has the DNA TGCGCCAGCAGCGTACAACCCGGGACTAGCGGACACAATGAGCAGTTCTTC. It yields the protein CASSVQPGTSGHNEQFF.

As regards this clone: Other DNA sequences in the same sample also yield this CDR3. The rearrangement links TRBV7-2 to TRBJ2-5, with D perhaps TRBD1 (6 bases). CDR1 and CDR2 (germline): SGHTA, FQGNSA. Trimming removed 3 bases at V and 3 bases at J, with 17 bases between. This CDR3 is built from 16 residues. CDR3 nucleotides: TGTGCCAGCAGCTTTCACCAAGGACAGCAAAAAGAGACCCAGTACTTC. The encoded protein is CASSFHQGQQKETQYF.

The chain uses TRBV5-4 and TRBJ1-4; no definite D call. Germline CDR1 SGHNT, CDR2 YYREEE (reference sequence). Between the trimmed V and J ends, which lost 1 base and 2 bases, there was a span of 15 bases. The CDR3 is made up of 17 amino acids. The CDR3 spells CASSLPTPPGTNEKLFF. The CDR3 nucleotides are TGTGCCAGCAGCTTGCCTACCCCACCGGGGACTAATGAAAAACTGTTTTTT.

In this sample, this clone turned up a few times. The chain recombines TRBV15 with TRBJ2-2; D not certain. Germline CDR1 is LNHNV and CDR2 is YYDKDF (reference sequence). V lost 1 base to trimming and J lost 0 bases, with 15 bases between them. The CDR3 is 18 residues long. The CDR3 region is CATSRAATRYTNTGELFF. In nucleotides, the CDR3 is TGTGCCACCAGCAGAGCCGCGACACGTTATACGAACACCGGGGAGCTGTTTTTT.

This clone showed up just a few times. The chain couples TRBV30 to TRBJ2-2; 11 nucleotides line up with TRBD1. The length of the CDR3 is 15 residues. From germline, CDR1 is GTSNPN and CDR2 SVGIG (reference sequence). V shed 1 base and J 7 bases; nucleotides not matched to a gene: 5. CDR3 nucleotide sequence: TGTGCCTGGAGTGACGGACAGGGGGCCGGCGGGGAGCTGTTTTTT. Its protein product is CAWSDGQGAGGELFF.

V is TRBV5-4 and J is TRBJ2-1; 9 bases align to TRBD2. The CDR3 length is 14 residues. CDR1 and CDR2 (germline): SGHNT, YYREEE (reference sequence). The trim removed 0 bases at V and 10 bases at J, leaving 5 bases unmatched. DNA of the CDR3: TGTGCCAGCAGCTTGGGGCGGGGGGGGAACGAGCAGTTCTTC. Its protein is CASSLGRGGNEQFF.

The chain joins TRBV30 to TRBJ1-2, with 7 positions matching TRBD1. V trimming: 5 bases; J trimming: 8 bases; junction bases outside the gene matches: 8. CDR1 is GTSNPN, CDR2 SVGIG, per germline (reference sequence). The CDR3 runs to 12 residues. CDR3 nucleotide sequence: TGTGCCTGGGGTCCGACAGGGAAGGGCTACACCTTC. It translates to CAWGPTGKGYTF. Based on the CDR3 plus reference TRBV30 and TRBJ1-2, the full variable domain is SQTIHQWPATLVQPVGSPLSLECTVEGTSNPNLYWYRQAAGRGLQLLFYSVGIGQISSEVPQNLSASRPQDRQFILSSKKLLLSDSGFYLCAWGPTGKGYTFGSGTRLTVV.

V is TRBV6-5 and J is TRBJ2-7; tentatively, D is TRBD2 (6 bases). V was clipped by 6 bases and J by 4 bases, with 7 bases between them. The CDR3 totals 11 residues. The germline V gene encodes CDR1 MNHEY and CDR2 SVGAGI. The CDR3 spells CASRGLYEQYF. CDR3 sequence (DNA): TGTGCCAGCAGGGGACTTTACGAGCAGTACTTC.

The chain has TRBV9 and TRBJ2-4, with D possibly being TRBD1 (7 bases). The CDR3 is 15 residues long. V gave up 0 bases and J gave up 12 bases, with 19 bases separating them. Germline CDR1 and CDR2: SGDLS and YYNGEE. The CDR3 reads CASSVDQAGRDSQYF. Written as DNA, the CDR3 is TGTGCCAGCAGCGTAGACCAGGCAGGGCGGGACAGTCAGTACTTC.

The gene calls are TRBV5-1 and TRBJ2-2; 10 nucleotides match TRBD1. Germline lookup yields CDR1 SGHRS and CDR2 YFSETQ. This CDR3 is built from 16 residues. V dropped 4 bases and J dropped 6; count of bases not matched to a gene: 9. CDR3 sequence reads: CASSRRQGANPGELFF. The CDR3, as DNA: TGCGCCAGCAGCCGTCGACAGGGGGCGAATCCCGGGGAGCTGTTTTTT.

The V and J genes are TRBV28 and TRBJ1-4, with D tentatively TRBD1 (6 bases). The germline V gene has CDR1 MDHEN and CDR2 SYDVKM. The CDR3 has 14 residues. The ends were cut back, 3 bases at V and 8 bases at J, with 13 bases in the middle. Here the CDR3 DNA reads TGTGCCAGCAGTTTGTACAGGGAGGGGGAAAAACTGTTTTTT. This codes for CASSLYREGEKLFF.

This chain joins TRBV5-1 and TRBJ2-7; 7 bases align to TRBD2. Per germline, CDR1 SGHRS and CDR2 YFSETQ. The CDR3 sequence is 15 residues long. The V and J ends lost 3 bases and 6 bases, in that order; junction bases with no gene match: 12. CDR3 bases: TGCGCCAGCAGCTCCCCGGGGGGAAGGTCGGCCGAGCAGTACTTC. This translates into CASSSPGGRSAEQYF.

Of note for this clone: The junction does not match germline at one end; this may be a read error. The chain joins TRBV10-3 to TRBJ2-6; tentatively, D is TRBD2 (8 bases). This CDR3 has 17 amino acids. CDR1 is ENHRY, CDR2 SYGVKD, per germline. This CDR3 is CAISELAGGTGANGLTF. CDR3 DNA sequence: TGTGCCATCAGTGAACTGGCGGGAGGAACAGGGGCCAACGGCCTGACTTTC.

The J gene is TRBJ1-6, the V gene TRBV18; possible D gene TRBD1, 5 bases. Trimming stripped 3 bases from V and 9 bases from J, with 15 bases between. Germline V gives CDR1 KGHSH, CDR2 LQKENI. The CDR3 is made up of 15 amino acids. The CDR3 region is CASSPGQFSGSPLHF. The CDR3 DNA follows: TGTGCCAGCTCACCGGGGCAGTTTAGTGGTTCACCCCTCCACTTT. Combining the CDR3 with reference TRBV18 and TRBJ1-6 gives the whole variable domain NAGVMQNPRHLVRRRGQEARLRCSPMKGHSHVYWYRQLPEEGLKFMVYLQKENIIDESGMPKERFSAEFPKEGPSILRIQQVVRGDSAAYFCASSPGQFSGSPLHFGNGTRLTVT.

This chain links TRBV6-4 with TRBJ1-2; D is unresolved. This CDR3 has 13 amino acids. CDR1 and CDR2 from the germline V gene are MRHNA and SNTAGT. The V end lost 6 bases, the J end lost 8 bases, and 16 bases lay between the germline ends. DNA for the CDR3: TGTGCCAGCAGCGCCGGGGAGTTCAGGGGCTACACCTTC. Residues: CASSAGEFRGYTF.

The J gene is TRBJ2-3, the V gene TRBV27; 9 bases match TRBD2. With 3 bases clipped from V and 4 bases from J, the junction kept 5 bases outside the gene matches. CDR1 is MNHEY and CDR2 is SMNVEV in the germline V gene (reference sequence). The CDR3 contains 15 residues. For the CDR3, the DNA is TGTGCCAGCAGTTTGGGCGGGAGGGCTGCAGATACGCAGTATTTT. Protein product: CASSLGGRAADTQYF.

The chain uses TRBV19 and TRBJ1-5; no clear D gene. The CDR3 length is 16 residues. The germline gives CDR1 LNHDA, CDR2 SQIVND (reference sequence). V lost 1 base to trimming and J lost 6 bases, with 16 bases between them. The CDR3 region is CASSIGGGLEAQPQHF. Here the CDR3 DNA reads TGTGCCAGTAGTATAGGAGGAGGGCTGGAGGCTCAGCCCCAGCATTTT.

The chain is built from TRBV28 and TRBJ1-5; possibly TRBD1 for D (6 bases). The germline V gene has CDR1 MDHEN and CDR2 SYDVKM. V was cut by 1 base and J by 6 bases, with 13 bases left in between. The CDR3 loop spans 15 amino acids. In DNA, the CDR3 is TGTGCCAGCAGTTTATACAGGGAGATGAGTCAGCCCCAGCATTTT. Encoded protein: CASSLYREMSQPQHF.

This clone was seen only once. The V call is TRBV5-1, the J call TRBJ2-3; TRBD1 matches at 7 bases. This CDR3 contains 14 residues. V was clipped by 4 bases and J by 2 bases; unmatched bases: 4. The germline gives CDR1 SGHRS, CDR2 YFSETQ. The DNA of the CDR3 is TGCGCCAGCAGCCGGGACAGACTCACAGATACGCAGTATTTT. Translated: CASSRDRLTDTQYF.

The rearrangement links TRBV9 to TRBJ2-5; 8 bases map to TRBD2. The CDR3 has 15 amino acids. Trimming cost V 2 bases and J 0 bases; bases outside gene matches: 3. Germline values: CDR1 SGDLS, CDR2 YYNGEE. The CDR3 DNA reads as TGTGCCAGCAGCGTTTCAGCGGGGGACCAAGAGACCCAGTACTTC. Translated: CASSVSAGDQETQYF.

The chain employs TRBV7-6 and TRBJ2-2, with D possibly being TRBD1 (6 bases). Germline V gene data show CDR1 as SGHVS and CDR2 as FNYEAQ. With 5 bases removed from V and 0 bases from J, the gap between germline ends came to 13 bases. The CDR3 totals 16 residues. This CDR3 reads CASSDPRTANTGELFF. In DNA form, the CDR3 reads TGTGCCAGCAGCGACCCCCGGACAGCGAACACCGGGGAGCTGTTTTTT.

This CDR3 is CASSSDWTSGRADTQYF. Written as DNA, the CDR3 is TGTGCCAGCAGTTCGGACTGGACTAGCGGGAGAGCAGATACGCAGTATTTT. The chain links TRBV28 to TRBJ2-3, with 13 positions matching TRBD2. V dropped 4 bases and J dropped 4; count of bases not matched to a gene: 8. Germline CDR1 MDHEN, CDR2 SYDVKM. There are 17 residues in the CDR3.

The gene calls are TRBV4-1 and TRBJ1-6; D remains unclear. The CDR3 runs to 16 residues. V lost 1 base to trimming and J lost 7 bases, with 14 bases between them. Germline V gene data show CDR1 as MGHRA and CDR2 as YSYEKL. DNA of the CDR3: TGCGCCAGCAGCCAAGTGCTGACCGACTTGAATTCACCCCTCCACTTT. Translation: CASSQVLTDLNSPLHF.

A few counts support this clone. The rearrangement joins TRBV10-3 to TRBJ2-2, with D possibly TRBD2 on 7 matching bases. The CDR3 totals 14 residues. V was shortened by 7 bases and J by 4 bases, with 13 bases between the two germline ends. Germline V gene data show CDR1 as ENHRY and CDR2 as SYGVKD. The CDR3 region is CAITLGGGTGELFF. The DNA of the CDR3 is TGTGCCATCACCTTGGGAGGGGGCACCGGGGAGCTGTTTTTT.

This chain uses TRBV10-3 with TRBJ1-2; 12 bases map to TRBD1. The V gene's germline CDR1 is ENHRY and CDR2 SYGVKD. The CDR3 is 15 amino acids. The V and J ends lost 6 bases and 6 bases, in that order; junction bases with no gene match: 8. Here the CDR3 reads CAIRGDRGQVNGYTF. The DNA of the CDR3 is TGTGCCATCAGGGGGGACAGGGGGCAGGTCAATGGCTACACCTTC.

This rearrangement joins TRBV6-5 to TRBJ2-7, with 9 nucleotides matching TRBD2. V lost 6 bases to trimming and J lost 2 bases; unmatched junction nucleotides: 8. Germline lookup yields CDR1 MNHEY and CDR2 SVGAGI. CDR3 length equals 15 residues. CDR3 sequence (DNA): TGTGCCAGCAGCCATAATGGCGGGGGGGCCTACGAGCAGTACTTC. Amino acids: CASSHNGGGAYEQYF.

This clone was counted a few times. J is TRBJ2-5 and V is TRBV2, with a possible D match to TRBD2 (5 bases). Germline V gene sequence: CDR1 SNHLY, CDR2 FYNNEI. The CDR3 has 14 amino acids. V gave up 4 bases and J gave up 0 bases, with 9 bases separating them. The CDR3 region is CASSGDYYQETQYF. The CDR3 DNA follows: TGTGCCAGCAGTGGCGACTATTACCAAGAGACCCAGTACTTC.